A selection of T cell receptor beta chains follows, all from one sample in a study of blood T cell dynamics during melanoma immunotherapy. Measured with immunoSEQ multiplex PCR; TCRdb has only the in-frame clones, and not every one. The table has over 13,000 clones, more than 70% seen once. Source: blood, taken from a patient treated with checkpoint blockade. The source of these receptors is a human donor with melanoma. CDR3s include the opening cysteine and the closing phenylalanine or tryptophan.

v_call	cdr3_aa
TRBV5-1	CASSLTGRGNTIYF
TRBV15	CATSRDGNQPQHF
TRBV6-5	CASFPTGRAGYGYTF
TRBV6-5	CASSAIDRGRETQYF
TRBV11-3	CASSLDSADRAGQFF
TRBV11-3	CASSRQGLTDTQYF
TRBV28	CASQKDTGELFF
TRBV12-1	CASSILDRGQSTDTQYF
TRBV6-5	CASSSVATNEKLFF
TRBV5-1	CASSFHGEETQYF
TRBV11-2	CASSFFPLSGYTF
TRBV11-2	CASSSRDRVTDTQYF
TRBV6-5	CASSSGGGRNQPQHF
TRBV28	CASSLLGQRAYEQYF
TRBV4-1	CASSPEHPGSMNTEAFF
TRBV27	CATLGSVNTGELFF
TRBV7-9	CASSYNQGRTGSGNTIYF
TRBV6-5	CASTSPGQLGYGYTF
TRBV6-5	CASSDRGKSPLHF
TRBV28	CASSGKTVVERHTIYF
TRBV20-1	CSARLADTQYF
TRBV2	CASSETETQYF
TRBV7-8	CASSLGYRGIDSNQPQHF
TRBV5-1	CASSPSLGGGEAFF
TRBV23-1	CASSQSVKGPRGTEAFF
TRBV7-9	CASSFKEAGEQYF
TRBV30	CAWSVRSIQETQYF
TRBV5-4	CASSLRRGDTDTQYF
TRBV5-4	CASSLGVRTDTQYF
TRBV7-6	CASSLQPAGGQFF
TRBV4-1	CASSQEQGASTGELFF
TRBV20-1	CSASVSYEQYF
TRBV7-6	CASSGQGSTNEKLFF
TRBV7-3	CASSRYGQPQHF
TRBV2	CASGQGESGANVLTF
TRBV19	CASSNLDRSNQPQHF
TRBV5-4	CASSLIITDTQYF
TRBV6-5	CASSYSLAGGANEQFF
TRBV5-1	CASSTSGGSNTEAFF
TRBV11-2	CAKQRGRKQQSRANVLTF
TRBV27	CASSLSFSYEQYF
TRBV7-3	CASSLEITDTQYF
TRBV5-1	CASSQDAVAAPKETQYF
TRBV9	CASSIPAEGSWEAFF
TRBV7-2	CASSLDVLAGGGHGELFF
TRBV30	CAGISGETQYF